This T cell receptor beta chain was recorded in a study of siplizumab effects on memory and regulatory T cells. Broader study findings: Siplizumab significantly reduced alloreactive sequences traceable to unstimulated CD4+ memory cells. Tregs proliferating in siplizumab cultures lacked confirmation of their suppressive function. On average, about 70% of mappable alloreactive CD4+ clones were Treg-derived under siplizumab, against 25% to 30% in controls.

Each sample contributed about 10^5 TCR templates to the assay. Assay used: immunoSEQ multiplex PCR; TCRdb lists only in-frame clones, some missing. This table holds 90,000 to 120,000 clones, about nine tenths found once. Remarks on this clone: Its antigen is currently unknown.

This receptor was taken from a human donor in good health. Some clones in this sample may be carry-over from other donors' samples. Source material: CD4+ T cells sorted from blood.

CDR3 coding DNA: TGTGCCAGCAGTGAAGCCCCCCGCAGGCAGGAGACCCAGTACTTC. It encodes CASSEAPRRQETQYF. The chain employs TRBV6-1 and TRBJ2-5; D unclear. The ends were cut back, 0 bases at V and 5 bases at J, with 13 bases in the middle. Germline CDR1 MNHNS, CDR2 SASEGT. The CDR3 length is 15 residues.